The 12 T cell receptor beta chains in this list originate from one sample, sequenced in a study of CD8 T cells in ankylosing spondylitis. TCRdb recomputed calls from the 5' RACE reads with MiXCR, one row per CDR3 protein. The sample lists approximately 250,000 distinct CDR3 sequences, about 10% seen once, with 2.6% in the top ten. Sequencing was performed on blood, either unsorted or a sorted T cell fraction (not recorded which). These receptors were obtained from a male donor with ankylosing spondylitis or in good health (not recorded which).

The rearrangement links TRBV12-3 or TRBV12-4 to TRBJ1-2, with D perhaps matching TRBD1 (6 bases). The CDR3 covers 15 residues. The V and J ends lost 6 bases and 4 bases respectively, with 18 bases between them. DNA for the CDR3: TGTGCCAGCAGCGGCGGGGGGCCCTCATTCTATGGCTACACCTTC. This encodes CASSGGGPSFYGYTF.

This clonotype was recorded many times. The chain links TRBV3-1 to TRBJ1-2; D uncertain. Per germline, CDR1 LGHDT and CDR2 YNNKEL (reference sequence). The CDR3 spans 13 residues. V lost 8 bases and J lost 2, with 12 bases in between. CDR3 DNA sequence: TGTGCCAGCTCTAACTTTAGGAACTATGGCTACACCTTC. It codes for CASSNFRNYGYTF.

This clonotype was found many times. The V gene is TRBV7-8, the J gene TRBJ1-1; weak D call: TRBD1 (5 bases). Germline CDR1 and CDR2: SGHVS and FQNEAQ. The V end was cut by 5 bases, the J end by 7 bases, with 14 bases between. This CDR3 has 13 residues. The CDR3 bases are TGTGCCAGCAGCCCCGAAGGGAGGGGTGAAGCTTTCTTT. Translation: CASSPEGRGEAFF.

This clonotype was seen a few times. The V call is TRBV4-1, the J call TRBJ2-4; D not resolved. V was trimmed by 0 bases and J by 4 bases, leaving 13 bases between them. The CDR3 is 16 amino acids. Germline V CDR1 and CDR2: MGHRA, YSYEKL. The CDR3 coding sequence is TGCGCCAGCAGCCAAGATTGGGCAGGACCGAAAAACATTCAGTACTTC. This codes for CASSQDWAGPKNIQYF.

In its sample, this clonotype was seen many times. The CDR3 is CASSLGQTLNTGELFF. The CDR3 bases are TGCGCCAGCAGCTTGGGGCAGACGCTGAACACCGGGGAGCTGTTTTTT. The chain combines TRBV5-1 with TRBJ2-2; D unclear. In germline, CDR1 is SGHRS, CDR2 YFSETQ. Trimming shortened V by 0 bases and J by 1 base, and 10 bases separated the two germline ends. The CDR3 sequence is 16 residues long.

In this sample, this clonotype turned up many times. The gene calls are TRBV15 and TRBJ2-5; 8 nucleotides agree with TRBD2. CDR1 LNHNV and CDR2 YYDKDF come from the germline V gene (reference sequence). With 1 base clipped from V and 1 base from J, the junction kept 8 bases outside the gene matches. CDR3 length: 17 amino acids. The CDR3 DNA follows: TGTGCCACCAGCAGAGGTCGGGCGGGGGGCTTCCAAGAGACCCAGTACTTC. This sequence encodes CATSRGRAGGFQETQYF.

This clonotype was observed at least ten times. The CDR3 region is CATSTIYGTGYEKLFF. CDR3 DNA sequence: TGTGCCACCAGCACAATTTACGGGACAGGGTATGAAAAACTGTTTTTT. The rearrangement joins TRBV15 to TRBJ1-4, with 9 bases identical to TRBD1. The V segment lost 4 bases and the J segment 6 bases; nucleotides outside the gene matches: 9. The CDR3 is 16 residues long. Germline CDR1 is LNHNV and CDR2 is YYDKDF (reference sequence).

This clonotype has at least ten counts. The V and J genes are TRBV3-1 and TRBJ1-1; 8 bases are a match to TRBD1. Germline V gene data show CDR1 as LGHDT and CDR2 as YNNKEL (reference sequence). J was trimmed by 1 base and V by 3 bases; bases with no gene match: 7. The CDR3 is 16 amino acids. The CDR3 loop reads CASSHQMGTGNTEAFF. CDR3 in DNA: TGTGCCAGCAGCCATCAGATGGGGACAGGGAACACTGAAGCTTTCTTT. Filled out from reference TRBV3-1 and TRBJ1-1, the complete variable domain reads DTAVSQTPKYLVTQMGNDKSIKCEQNLGHDTMYWYKQDSKKFLKIMFSYNNKELIINETVPNRFSPKSPDKAHLNLHINSLELGDSAVYFCASSHQMGTGNTEAFFGQGTRLTVV.

Details on this clonotype: A read error may be the cause here, since a much bigger clone is one base away. CDR3 sequence: CARSRQGADYGYTF. CDR3 sequence (DNA): TGTGCCAGAAGTAGACAGGGGGCGGACTATGGCTACACCTTC. This rearrangement joins TRBV12-3 or TRBV12-4 to TRBJ1-2, with TRBD1 identical over 10 bases. The CDR3 covers 14 residues. The J segment lost 3 bases and the V segment lost 9 bases, leaving 7 bases of the junction unmatched.

This clonotype was detected ten times or more. J is TRBJ2-5 and V is TRBV5-1; possible D gene TRBD1, 6 bases. CDR3 length equals 14 residues. Germline-derived CDR1 and CDR2 are SGHRS and YFSETQ. Trimming left V 3 bases short and J 1 base short, with 10 bases between. CDR3 DNA sequence: TGCGCCAGCAGCTCAGGGGCCGGCCAAGAGACCCAGTACTTC. Encoded protein: CASSSGAGQETQYF.

This clonotype came up many times. This sequence joins TRBV18 and TRBJ2-5, with TRBD2 matching 13 bases. Germline assignment: CDR1 KGHSH and CDR2 LQKENI. The CDR3 loop spans 16 amino acids. The trim removed 4 bases at V and 4 bases at J, leaving 6 bases unmatched. The CDR3 sequence is CASSLGLAGDLETQYF. In DNA, the CDR3 is TGTGCCAGCTCACTCGGACTAGCGGGAGACTTAGAGACCCAGTACTTC.

This clonotype was seen many times. This chain joins TRBV5-6 and TRBJ2-7, with D perhaps TRBD1 (6 bases). This CDR3 comprises 14 residues. The V end lost 6 bases, the J end lost 2 bases, and 15 bases lay between the germline ends. From germline, CDR1 is SGHDT and CDR2 YYEEEE. This CDR3 reads CASNQANRAYEQYF. DNA for the CDR3: TGTGCCAGCAACCAAGCGAACAGGGCCTACGAGCAGTACTTC.